The source of this TCR beta chain is a study of cytotoxic CD8 clonotypes in ibrutinib-treated CLL (dated by TCRdb to the early 2020s). In terms of the full investigation: The cohort had about a dozen relapsed/refractory and roughly 14 treatment-naive patients; some 17 were IGHV unmutated. On average, each sample had roughly 260,000 productive templates and approximately 89,000 productive rearrangements. Responses were partial in approximately 24 patients and complete in 2; after median around 66 months follow-up, about 14 stayed in remission and some twelve progressed. Response samples were obtained after a median of around 11 months of treatment, with a range of roughly 6 to 40 months. Longitudinal samples were available for about 30% of the 86 trial participants. Cryopreserved peripheral blood mononuclear cells were collected before treatment, at response, and at either disease progression or sustained remission. Results the study describes overall, beyond this receptor: Public clonotypes were rare and either shrank or stayed stable during treatment, and the rise in clonality at ibrutinib response reflected expansion of private clonotypes. Sampling times were not matched between sustained-remission and progressing patients, and lymph node repertoires were not studied. At ibrutinib response clonality went up, during sustained remission it held steady, and at progression it dropped back toward baseline. Baseline clonality exceeded that of age-matched healthy donors and correlated strongly with circulating CD8+ T-cell counts.

As concerns this clone: Its recognized antigen is unknown. There are no base qualities to consult, and no much larger clone falls within one base.

Each clonotype received, on average, approximately 9.9x coverage in deep resolution sequencing performed on a MiSeq, where the target depth lay between 1 in 1 million and 1 in 200,000 T cells. The immunoSEQ hsTCRB Kit was used to generate the TCR beta libraries. In the source study's methods: The data were analyzed with ImmunoSEQ Analyzer and ImmunoSEQ Data Assistant, and V, D and J gene assignments followed IMGT definitions. Clonality, which ranges from 0 to 1, was calculated as one minus the normalized Shannon entropy of productive rearrangement frequencies. Only overrepresented clonotypes making up at least 0.05% of each patient's repertoire were included in the public clonotype analysis. Approximately 12 age-matched healthy donor repertoires from immuneACCESS were used as controls for clonality. Drawn from immuneACCESS, this table holds only the in-frame rearrangements with V and J called that TCRdb kept. Clones are partly lost; checked studies trace under half to an unresolved V gene and leave the rest unexplained. The V and J calls and clone size are taken from that table; D and trimming were inferred from the DNA. The sample records some 300,000 clones, roughly 85% of which are singletons. Of the sample, about 6.7% falls within the top ten clones.

For TCR beta library preparation, 1.5 to 2 micrograms of genomic DNA were isolated from cryopreserved PBMCs. Longitudinal blood samples from CLL patients on ibrutinib monotherapy underwent high-throughput TCR beta sequencing. The patients took part in an open-label, single-center phase 2 trial of ibrutinib monotherapy. Trimming costs V 0 bases and J 7 bases, and their ends lie 16 bases apart. Its CDR3 holds 16 amino acids, cysteine through phenylalanine. The read is trimmed to its CDR3 DNA, 48 bases read in frame from base 1. CDR1 and CDR2 are drawn from the germline V gene: MNHNS, SASEGT. The sequence joins TRBV6-1 to TRBJ2-1, with a weak D call of TRBD2 (6 bases match). The sequence was collected from a human donor with chronic lymphocytic leukemia. Sequencing used PBMCs, obtained before ibrutinib treatment. The nucleotides are TGTGCCAGCAGTGAAGCGCTTCGACTAGTAGGAAATGAGCAGTTCTTC. Its protein product is CASSEALRLVGNEQFF.